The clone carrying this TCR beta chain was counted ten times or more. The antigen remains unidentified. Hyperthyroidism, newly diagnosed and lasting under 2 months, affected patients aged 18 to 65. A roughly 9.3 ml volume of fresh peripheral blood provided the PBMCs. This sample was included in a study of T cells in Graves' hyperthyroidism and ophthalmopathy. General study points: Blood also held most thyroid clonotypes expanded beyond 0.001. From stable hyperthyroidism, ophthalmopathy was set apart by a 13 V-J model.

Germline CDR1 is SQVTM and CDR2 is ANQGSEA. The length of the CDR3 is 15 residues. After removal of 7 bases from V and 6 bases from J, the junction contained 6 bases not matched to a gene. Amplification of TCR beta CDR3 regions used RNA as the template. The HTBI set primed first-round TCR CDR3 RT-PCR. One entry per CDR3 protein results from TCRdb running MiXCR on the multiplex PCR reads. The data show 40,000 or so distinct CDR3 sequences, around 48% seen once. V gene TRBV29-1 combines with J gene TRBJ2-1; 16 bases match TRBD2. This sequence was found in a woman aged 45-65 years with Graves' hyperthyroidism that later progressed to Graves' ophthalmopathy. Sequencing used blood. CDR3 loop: CSDLGLAGGGNEQFF. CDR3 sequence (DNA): TGCAGCGACCTGGGACTAGCGGGAGGGGGCAATGAGCAGTTCTTC.